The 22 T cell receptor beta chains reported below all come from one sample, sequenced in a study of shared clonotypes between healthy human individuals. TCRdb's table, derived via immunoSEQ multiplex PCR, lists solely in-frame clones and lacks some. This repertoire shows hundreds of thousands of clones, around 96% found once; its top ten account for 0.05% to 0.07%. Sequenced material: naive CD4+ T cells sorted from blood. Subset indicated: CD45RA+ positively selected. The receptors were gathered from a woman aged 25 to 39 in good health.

The CDR3 spells CASSLGQVINYGYTF. CDR3 bases: TGTGCCAGCAGCTTAGGACAGGTGATAAACTATGGCTACACCTTC. V gene TRBV7-9 combines with J gene TRBJ1-2, with D maybe TRBD1 (6 bases). V shed 1 base and J shed 2 bases, with 11 bases lying between them. This CDR3 is 15 amino acids long. Germline V gene lookup returns CDR1 SEHNR and CDR2 FQNEAQ (reference sequence).

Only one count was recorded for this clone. The DNA of the CDR3 is TGCGCCAGCAGCCAAGCGACTAGCGGGAGCTCCTACAATGAGCAGTTCTTC. Its protein is CASSQATSGSSYNEQFF. The chain has TRBV4-1 and TRBJ2-1; 12 bases line up with TRBD2. V lost 1 base, J lost 0 bases, and 1 base stayed unmatched. CDR1 and CDR2 (germline): MGHRA, YSYEKL. The CDR3 covers 17 residues.

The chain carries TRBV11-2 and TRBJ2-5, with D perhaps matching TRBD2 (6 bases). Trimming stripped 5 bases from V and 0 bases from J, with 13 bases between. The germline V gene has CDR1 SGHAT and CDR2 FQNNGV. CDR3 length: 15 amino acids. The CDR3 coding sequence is TGTGCCAGCAGCGTCTACGGGACTTACCAAGAGACCCAGTACTTC. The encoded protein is CASSVYGTYQETQYF.

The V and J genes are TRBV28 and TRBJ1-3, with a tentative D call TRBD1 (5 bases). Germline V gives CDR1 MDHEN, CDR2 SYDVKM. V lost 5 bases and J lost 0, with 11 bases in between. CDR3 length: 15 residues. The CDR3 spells CASSPWGSSGNTIYF. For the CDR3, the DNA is TGTGCCAGCAGTCCCTGGGGGAGCTCTGGAAACACCATATATTTT.

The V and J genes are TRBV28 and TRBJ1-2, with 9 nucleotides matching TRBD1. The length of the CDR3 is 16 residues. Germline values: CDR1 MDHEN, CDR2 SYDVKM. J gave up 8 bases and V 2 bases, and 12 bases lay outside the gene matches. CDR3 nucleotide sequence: TGTGCCAGCAGTTTAGAGGCTTTCACAGGGGGCCCGGGCTACACCTTC. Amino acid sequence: CASSLEAFTGGPGYTF.

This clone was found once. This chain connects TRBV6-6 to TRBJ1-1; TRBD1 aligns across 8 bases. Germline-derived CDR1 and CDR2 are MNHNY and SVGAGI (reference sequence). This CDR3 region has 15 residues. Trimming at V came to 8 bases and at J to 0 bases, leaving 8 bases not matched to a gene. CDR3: CASVRTGYMNTEAFF. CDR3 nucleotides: TGTGCCAGCGTTCGGACAGGGTATATGAACACTGAAGCTTTCTTT.

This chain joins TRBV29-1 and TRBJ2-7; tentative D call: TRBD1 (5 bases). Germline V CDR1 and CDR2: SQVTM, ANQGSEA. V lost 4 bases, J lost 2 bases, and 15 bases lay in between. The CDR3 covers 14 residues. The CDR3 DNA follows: TGCAGCGTTGCATACAGGCTGGGGACCTACGAGCAGTACTTC. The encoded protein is CSVAYRLGTYEQYF.

In DNA, the CDR3 is TGCGCCAGCAGCTTGCCAATCGGGGGGGTAGGAGAGCAGTTCTTC. It encodes CASSLPIGGVGEQFF. This chain joins TRBV5-1 and TRBJ2-1; TRBD2 aligns across 8 bases. V lost 1 base, J lost 10 bases, and 10 bases stayed unmatched. The CDR3 has 15 amino acids. Germline assignment: CDR1 SGHRS and CDR2 YFSETQ.

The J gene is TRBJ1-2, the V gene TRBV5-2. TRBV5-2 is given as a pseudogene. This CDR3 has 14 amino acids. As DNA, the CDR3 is TGCGCCAGCAGCACCCCAGGGAGGCGGCTTGGCTACACCTTC. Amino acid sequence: CASSTPGRRLGYTF.

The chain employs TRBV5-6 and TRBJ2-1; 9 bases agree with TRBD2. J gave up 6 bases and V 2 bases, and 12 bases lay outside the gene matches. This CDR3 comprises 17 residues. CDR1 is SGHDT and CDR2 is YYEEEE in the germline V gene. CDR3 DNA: TGTGCCAGCAGCTTTAACGTGTTTCGGCGGGAGGGCAATGAGCAGTTCTTC. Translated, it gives CASSFNVFRREGNEQFF. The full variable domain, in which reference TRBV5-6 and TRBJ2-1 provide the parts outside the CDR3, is DAGVTQSPTHLIKTRGQQVTLRCSPKSGHDTVSWYQQALGQGPQFIFQYYEEEERQRGNFPDRFSGHQFPNYSSELNVNALLLGDSALYLCASSFNVFRREGNEQFFGPGTRLTVL.

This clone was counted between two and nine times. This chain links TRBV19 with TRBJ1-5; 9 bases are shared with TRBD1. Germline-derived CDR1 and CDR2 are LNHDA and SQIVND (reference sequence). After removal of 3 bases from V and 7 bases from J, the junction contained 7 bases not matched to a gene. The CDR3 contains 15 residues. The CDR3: CASSMQGQGHQPQHF. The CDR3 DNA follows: TGTGCCAGTAGTATGCAGGGACAGGGCCACCAGCCCCAGCATTTT.

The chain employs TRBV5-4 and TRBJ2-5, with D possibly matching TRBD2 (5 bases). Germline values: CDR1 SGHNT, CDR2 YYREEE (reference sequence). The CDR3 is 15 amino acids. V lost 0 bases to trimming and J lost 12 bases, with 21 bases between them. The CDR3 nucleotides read TGTGCCAGCAGCTTGGATCTTCAAACGGGGAGATGGGAGTACTTC. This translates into CASSLDLQTGRWEYF. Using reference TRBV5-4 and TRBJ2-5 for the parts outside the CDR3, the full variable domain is ETGVTQSPTHLIKTRGQQVTLRCSSQSGHNTVSWYQQALGQGPQFIFQYYREEENGRGNFPPRFSGLQFPNYSSELNVNALELDDSALYLCASSLDLQTGRWEYFGPGTRLLVL.

This CDR3 reads CASRGQGATNEKLFF. The CDR3 coding sequence is TGCGCCAGCAGGGGACAGGGTGCCACTAATGAAAAACTGTTTTTT. The chain employs TRBV4-1 and TRBJ1-4; 9 nucleotides agree with TRBD1. CDR3 length: 15 amino acids. V shed 6 bases and J 2 bases; nucleotides not matched to a gene: 4. Looked up from germline, CDR1 is MGHRA and CDR2 is YSYEKL.

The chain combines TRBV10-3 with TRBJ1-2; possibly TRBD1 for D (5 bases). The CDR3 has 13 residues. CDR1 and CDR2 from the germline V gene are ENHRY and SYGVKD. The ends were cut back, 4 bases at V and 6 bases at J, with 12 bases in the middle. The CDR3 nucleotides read TGTGCCATCAGTGTGGGCAGGGTGGATGGCTACACCTTC. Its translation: CAISVGRVDGYTF.

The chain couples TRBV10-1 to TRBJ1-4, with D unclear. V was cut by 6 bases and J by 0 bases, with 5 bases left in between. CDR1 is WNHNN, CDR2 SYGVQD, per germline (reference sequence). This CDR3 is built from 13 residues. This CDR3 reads CASRIATNEKLFF. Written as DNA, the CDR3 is TGCGCCAGCAGGATCGCAACTAATGAAAAACTGTTTTTT.

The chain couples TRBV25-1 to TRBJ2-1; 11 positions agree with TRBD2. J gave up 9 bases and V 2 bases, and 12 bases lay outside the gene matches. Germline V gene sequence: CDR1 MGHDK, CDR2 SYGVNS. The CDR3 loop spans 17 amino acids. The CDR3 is CASSEETSGIYSSEQFF. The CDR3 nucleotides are TGTGCCAGCAGTGAAGAGACTAGCGGGATATACTCGAGTGAGCAGTTCTTC.

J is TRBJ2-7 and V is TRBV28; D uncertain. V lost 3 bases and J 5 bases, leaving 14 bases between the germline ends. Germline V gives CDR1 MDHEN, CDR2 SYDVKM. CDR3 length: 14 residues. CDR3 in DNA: TGTGCCAGCAGTTTTTTGGCCAGGACGGACGAGCAGTACTTC. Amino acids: CASSFLARTDEQYF. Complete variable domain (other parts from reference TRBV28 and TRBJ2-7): DVKVTQSSRYLVKRTGEKVFLECVQDMDHENMFWYRQDPGLGLRLIYFSYDVKMKEKGDIPEGYSVSREKKERFSLILESASTNQTSMYLCASSFLARTDEQYFGPGTRLTVT.

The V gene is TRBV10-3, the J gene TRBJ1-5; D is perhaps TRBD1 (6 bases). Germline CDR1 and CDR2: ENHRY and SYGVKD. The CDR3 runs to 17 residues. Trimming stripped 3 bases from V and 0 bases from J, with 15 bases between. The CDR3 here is CAISDFVGTTSNQPQHF. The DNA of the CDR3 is TGTGCCATCAGTGACTTCGTTGGGACAACTAGCAATCAGCCCCAGCATTTT.

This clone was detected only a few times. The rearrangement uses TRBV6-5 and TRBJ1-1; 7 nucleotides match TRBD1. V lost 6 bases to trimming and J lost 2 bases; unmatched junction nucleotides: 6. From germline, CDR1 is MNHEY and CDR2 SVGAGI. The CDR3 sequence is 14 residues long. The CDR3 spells CASRAGTVNTEAFF. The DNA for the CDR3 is TGTGCCAGCAGAGCCGGGACAGTTAACACTGAAGCTTTCTTT.

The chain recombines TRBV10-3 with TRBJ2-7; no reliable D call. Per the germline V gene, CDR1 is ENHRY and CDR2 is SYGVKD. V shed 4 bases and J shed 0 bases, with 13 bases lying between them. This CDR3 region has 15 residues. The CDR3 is CAISGGGVSSYEQYF. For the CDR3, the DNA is TGTGCCATCAGTGGTGGTGGGGTCAGCTCCTACGAGCAGTACTTC.

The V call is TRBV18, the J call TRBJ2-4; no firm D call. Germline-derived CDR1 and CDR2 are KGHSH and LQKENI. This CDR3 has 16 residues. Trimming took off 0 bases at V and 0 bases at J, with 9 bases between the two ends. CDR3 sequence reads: CASSPPVAGAKNIQYF. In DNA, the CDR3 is TGTGCCAGCTCACCACCGGTTGCAGGAGCCAAAAACATTCAGTACTTC.

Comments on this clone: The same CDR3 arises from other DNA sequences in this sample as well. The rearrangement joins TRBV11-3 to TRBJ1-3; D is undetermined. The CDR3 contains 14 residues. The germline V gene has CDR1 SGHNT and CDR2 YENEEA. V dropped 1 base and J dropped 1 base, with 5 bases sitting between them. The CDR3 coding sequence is TGTGCCAGCAGCTTAGGGGGATCTGGAAACACCATATATTTT. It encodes CASSLGGSGNTIYF.